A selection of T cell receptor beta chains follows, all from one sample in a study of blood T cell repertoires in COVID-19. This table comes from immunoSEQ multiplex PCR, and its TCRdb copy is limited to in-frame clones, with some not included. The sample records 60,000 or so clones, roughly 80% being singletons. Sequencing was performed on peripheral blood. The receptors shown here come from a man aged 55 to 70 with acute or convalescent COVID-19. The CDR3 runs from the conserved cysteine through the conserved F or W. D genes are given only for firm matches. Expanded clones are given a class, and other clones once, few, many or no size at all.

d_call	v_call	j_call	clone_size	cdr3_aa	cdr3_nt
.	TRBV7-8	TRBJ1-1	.	CASSPRGGTEAFF	TGTGCCAGCAGTCCCCGGGGGGGCACTGAAGCTTTCTTT
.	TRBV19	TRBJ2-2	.	CASSMGHSMYTGELFF	TGTGCCAGTAGTATGGGGCACTCGATGTACACCGGGGAGCTGTTTTTT
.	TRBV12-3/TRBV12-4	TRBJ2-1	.	CASSLGGQNEQFF	TGTGCCAGCAGTTTAGGAGGGCAGAATGAGCAGTTCTTC
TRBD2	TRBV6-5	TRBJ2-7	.	CAARGVFNSYEQYF	TGTGCCGCTCGGGGGGTTTTCAACTCCTACGAGCAGTACTTC
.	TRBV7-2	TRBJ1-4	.	CASSSQGQNEKLFF	TGTGCCAGCAGCTCCCAGGGGCAGAATGAAAAACTGTTTTTT
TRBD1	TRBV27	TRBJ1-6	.	CASRDYGTGFSPLHF	TGTGCCAGCAGGGATTATGGGACAGGGTTTTCACCCCTCCACTTT
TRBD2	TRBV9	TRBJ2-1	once	CASSATSVGEQFF	TGTGCCAGCAGCGCGACTAGCGTGGGTGAGCAGTTCTTC
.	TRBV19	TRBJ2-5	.	CASSNYPVETQYF	TGTGCCAGTAGTAATTATCCCGTGGAGACCCAGTACTTC
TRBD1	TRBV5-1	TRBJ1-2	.	CASSSTSGTVYGYTF	TGCGCCAGCAGCTCGACGTCCGGGACAGTATATGGCTACACCTTC
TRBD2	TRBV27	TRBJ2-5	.	CASRQREGETQYF	TGTGCCAGCAGGCAGAGGGAGGGAGAGACCCAGTACTTC
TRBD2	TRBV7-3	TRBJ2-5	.	CASSYGTSGVWETQYF	TGTGCCAGCAGCTATGGGACTAGCGGGGTATGGGAGACCCAGTACTTC
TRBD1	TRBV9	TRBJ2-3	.	CASSPGQGVADTQYF	TGTGCCAGCAGCCCCGGACAGGGCGTAGCAGATACGCAGTATTTT
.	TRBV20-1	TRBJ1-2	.	CSALGQGYTF	TGCAGTGCCTTAGGACAGGGCTACACCTTC
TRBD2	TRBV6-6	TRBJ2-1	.	CASSFGLAGGDEQFF	TGTGCCAGCAGTTTCGGACTAGCGGGGGGGGATGAGCAGTTCTTC
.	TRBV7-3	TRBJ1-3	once	CASSLSREDTIYF	TGTGCCAGCAGCTTAAGCAGGGAGGACACCATATATTTT
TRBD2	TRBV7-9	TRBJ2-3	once	CASSRGGESTDTQYF	TGTGCCAGCAGCCGCGGGGGGGAGAGCACAGATACGCAGTATTTT
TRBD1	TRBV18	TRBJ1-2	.	CASSPMTGEYSYGYTF	TGTGCCAGCTCACCGATGACAGGGGAATATAGCTATGGCTACACCTTC
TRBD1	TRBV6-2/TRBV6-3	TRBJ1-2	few	CASSSLPGQGGYGYTF	TGTGCCAGCAGTTCACTGCCGGGACAGGGCGGCTATGGCTACACCTTC
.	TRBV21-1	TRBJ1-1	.	CASSTSGEDYMNTEAFF	TGTGCCAGCAGCACTTCAGGGGAAGACTATATGAACACTGAAGCTTTCTTT
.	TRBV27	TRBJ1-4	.	CASSLSVVATNEKLFF	TGTGCCAGCAGTTTATCAGTAGTTGCAACTAATGAAAAACTGTTTTTT
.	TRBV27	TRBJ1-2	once	CASSLAASGYGYTF	TGTGCCAGCAGTTTGGCAGCCTCAGGGTATGGCTACACCTTC
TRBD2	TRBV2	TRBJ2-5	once	CASGLAGLETQYF	TGTGCCAGTGGACTAGCGGGGTTAGAGACCCAGTACTTC
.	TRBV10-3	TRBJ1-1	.	CAISEYKGRANTEAFF	TGTGCCATCAGTGAGTATAAGGGCAGGGCGAACACTGAAGCTTTCTTT
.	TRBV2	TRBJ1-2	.	CASSEIGGGNYGYTF	TGTGCCAGCAGTGAAATAGGGGGGGGAAACTATGGCTACACCTTC
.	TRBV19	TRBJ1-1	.	CASNSNRQNTEAFF	TGTGCCAGTAACTCGAACAGGCAGAACACTGAAGCTTTCTTT
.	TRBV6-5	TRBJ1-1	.	CASSYYTAGEAFF	TGTGCCAGCAGTTACTACACGGCAGGGGAAGCTTTCTTT